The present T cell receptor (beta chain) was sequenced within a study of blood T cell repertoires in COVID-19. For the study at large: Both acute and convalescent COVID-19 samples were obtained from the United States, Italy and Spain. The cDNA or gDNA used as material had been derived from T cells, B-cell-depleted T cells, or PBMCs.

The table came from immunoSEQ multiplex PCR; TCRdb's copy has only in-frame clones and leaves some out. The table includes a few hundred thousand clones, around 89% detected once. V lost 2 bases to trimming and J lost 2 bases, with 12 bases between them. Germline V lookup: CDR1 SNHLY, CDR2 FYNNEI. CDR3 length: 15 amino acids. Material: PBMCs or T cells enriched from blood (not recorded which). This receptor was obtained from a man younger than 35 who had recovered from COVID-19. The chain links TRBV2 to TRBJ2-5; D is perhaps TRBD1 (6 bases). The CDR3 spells CASSETGFGQETQYF. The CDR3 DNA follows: TGTGCCAGCAGTGAAACAGGGTTCGGGCAAGAGACCCAGTACTTC.